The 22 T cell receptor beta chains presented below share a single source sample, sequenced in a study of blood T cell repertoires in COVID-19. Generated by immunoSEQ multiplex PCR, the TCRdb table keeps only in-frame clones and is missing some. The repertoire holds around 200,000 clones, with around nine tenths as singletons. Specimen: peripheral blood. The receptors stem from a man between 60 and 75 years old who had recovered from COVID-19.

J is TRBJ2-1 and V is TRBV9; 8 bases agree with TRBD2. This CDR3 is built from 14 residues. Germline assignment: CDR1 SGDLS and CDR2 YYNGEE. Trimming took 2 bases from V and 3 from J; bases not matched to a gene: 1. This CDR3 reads CASSVSGNYNEQFF. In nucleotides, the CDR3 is TGTGCCAGCAGCGTTAGCGGGAACTACAATGAGCAGTTCTTC.

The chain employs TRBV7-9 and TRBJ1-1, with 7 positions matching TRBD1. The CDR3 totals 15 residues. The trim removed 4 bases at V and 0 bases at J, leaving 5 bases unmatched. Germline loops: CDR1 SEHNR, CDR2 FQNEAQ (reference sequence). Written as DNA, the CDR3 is TGTGCCAGCAGCTCCCAGGGGGTATTGAACACTGAAGCTTTCTTT. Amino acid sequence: CASSSQGVLNTEAFF.

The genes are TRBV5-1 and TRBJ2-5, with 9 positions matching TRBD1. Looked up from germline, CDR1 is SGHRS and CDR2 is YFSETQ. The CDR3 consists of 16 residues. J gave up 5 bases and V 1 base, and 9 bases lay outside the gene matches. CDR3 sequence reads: CASSLWKNRGQETQYF. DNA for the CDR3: TGCGCCAGCAGCTTGTGGAAAAACAGGGGGCAGGAGACCCAGTACTTC.

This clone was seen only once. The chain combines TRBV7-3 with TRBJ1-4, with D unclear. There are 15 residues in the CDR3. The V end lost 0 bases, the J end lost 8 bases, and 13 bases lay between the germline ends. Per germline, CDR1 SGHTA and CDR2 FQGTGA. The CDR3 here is CASSLTGIEGEKLFF. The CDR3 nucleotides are TGTGCCAGCAGCTTAACGGGGATCGAGGGAGAAAAACTGTTTTTT.

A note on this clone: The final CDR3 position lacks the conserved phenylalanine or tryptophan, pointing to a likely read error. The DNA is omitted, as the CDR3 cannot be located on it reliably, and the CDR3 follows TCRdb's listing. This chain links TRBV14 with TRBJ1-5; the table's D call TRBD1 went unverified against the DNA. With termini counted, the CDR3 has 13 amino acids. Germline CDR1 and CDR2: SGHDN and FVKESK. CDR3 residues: CASSQRNRQNLLV.

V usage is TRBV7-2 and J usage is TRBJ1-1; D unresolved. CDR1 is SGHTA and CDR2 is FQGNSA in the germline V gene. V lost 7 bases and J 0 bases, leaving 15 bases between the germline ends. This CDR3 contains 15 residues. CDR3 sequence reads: CASTLIGGMNTEAFF. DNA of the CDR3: TGTGCCAGCACCCTTATAGGCGGGATGAACACTGAAGCTTTCTTT.

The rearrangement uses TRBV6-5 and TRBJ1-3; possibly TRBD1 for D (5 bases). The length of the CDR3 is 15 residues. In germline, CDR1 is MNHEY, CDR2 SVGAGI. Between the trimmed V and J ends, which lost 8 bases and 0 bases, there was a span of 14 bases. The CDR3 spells CASGTTGVSGNTIYF. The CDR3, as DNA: TGTGCCAGCGGAACCACGGGGGTCTCTGGAAACACCATATATTTT.

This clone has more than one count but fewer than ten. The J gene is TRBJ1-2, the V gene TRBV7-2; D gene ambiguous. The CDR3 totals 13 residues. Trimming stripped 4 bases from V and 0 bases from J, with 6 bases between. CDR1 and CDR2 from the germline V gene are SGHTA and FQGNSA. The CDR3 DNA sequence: TGTGCCAGCAGCTCCCGTTCTAACTATGGCTACACCTTC. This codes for CASSSRSNYGYTF.

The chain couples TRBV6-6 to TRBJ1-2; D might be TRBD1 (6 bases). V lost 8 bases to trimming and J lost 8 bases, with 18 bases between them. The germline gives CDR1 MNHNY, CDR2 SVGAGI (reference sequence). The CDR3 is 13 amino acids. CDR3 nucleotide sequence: TGTGCCAGCGAGACGGGGGGGGCCCGCGGCTACACCTTC. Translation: CASETGGARGYTF.

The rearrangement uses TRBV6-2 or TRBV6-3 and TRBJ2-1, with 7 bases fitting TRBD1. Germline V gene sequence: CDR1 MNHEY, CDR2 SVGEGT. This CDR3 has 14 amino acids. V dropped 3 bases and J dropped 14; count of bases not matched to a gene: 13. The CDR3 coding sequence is TGTGCCAGCAGTTATTCCGAAATGGGACAGAAGAAGTTCTTC. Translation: CASSYSEMGQKKFF.

The CDR3 loop reads CASSQDGSSGGAYEQFF. Written as DNA, the CDR3 is TGTGCCAGCAGCCAAGATGGCTCTAGCGGGGGGGCATATGAGCAGTTCTTC. The chain carries TRBV4-2 and TRBJ2-1; 12 bases are shared with TRBD2. The germline gives CDR1 LGHNA, CDR2 YNFKEQ. The CDR3 consists of 17 residues. The ends lost 0 bases at V and 8 bases at J; junction bases unmatched: 8.

The CDR3, as DNA: TGTGCCAGCAGTGATCCGGGACTAGCTCGCAATGAGCAGTTCTTC. It codes for CASSDPGLARNEQFF. This chain links TRBV6-2 or TRBV6-3 with TRBJ2-1; 9 nucleotides line up with TRBD2. This CDR3 has 15 residues. Germline V gene sequence: CDR1 MNHEY, CDR2 SVGEGT. V gave up 5 bases and J gave up 6 bases; unmatched junction bases: 8.

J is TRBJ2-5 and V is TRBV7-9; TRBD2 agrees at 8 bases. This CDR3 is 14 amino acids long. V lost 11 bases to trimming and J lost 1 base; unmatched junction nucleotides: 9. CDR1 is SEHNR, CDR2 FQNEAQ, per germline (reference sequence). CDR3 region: CAVGSGTLQETQYF. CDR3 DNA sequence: TGTGCCGTCGGTAGCGGGACCCTCCAAGAGACCCAGTACTTC.

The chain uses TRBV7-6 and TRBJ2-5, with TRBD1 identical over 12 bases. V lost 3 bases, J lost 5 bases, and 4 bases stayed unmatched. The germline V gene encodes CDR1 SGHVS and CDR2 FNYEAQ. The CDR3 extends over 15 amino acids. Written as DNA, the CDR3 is TGTGCCAGCAGCTTGCCGGGACAGGGGGCCGAGACCCAGTACTTC. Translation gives CASSLPGQGAETQYF.

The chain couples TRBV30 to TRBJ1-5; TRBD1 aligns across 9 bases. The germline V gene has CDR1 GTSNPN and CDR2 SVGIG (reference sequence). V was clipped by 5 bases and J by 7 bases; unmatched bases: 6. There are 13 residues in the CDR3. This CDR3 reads CAWEQGAQQPQHF. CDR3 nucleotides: TGTGCCTGGGAACAGGGGGCTCAACAGCCCCAGCATTTT. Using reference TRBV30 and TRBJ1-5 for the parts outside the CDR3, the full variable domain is SQTIHQWPATLVQPVGSPLSLECTVEGTSNPNLYWYRQAAGRGLQLLFYSVGIGQISSEVPQNLSASRPQDRQFILSSKKLLLSDSGFYLCAWEQGAQQPQHFGDGTRLSIL.

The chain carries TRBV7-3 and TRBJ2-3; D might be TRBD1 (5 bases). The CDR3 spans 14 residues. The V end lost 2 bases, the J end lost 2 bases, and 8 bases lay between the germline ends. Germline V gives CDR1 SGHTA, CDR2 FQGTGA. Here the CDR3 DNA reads TGTGCCAGCAGCTTAGACAGACCCACAGATACGCAGTATTTT. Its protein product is CASSLDRPTDTQYF. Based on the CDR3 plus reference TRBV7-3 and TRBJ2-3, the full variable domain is GAGVSQTPSNKVTEKGKYVELRCDPISGHTALYWYRQSLGQGPEFLIYFQGTGAADDSGLPNDRFFAVRPEGSVSTLKIQRTERGDSAVYLCASSLDRPTDTQYFGPGTRLTVL.

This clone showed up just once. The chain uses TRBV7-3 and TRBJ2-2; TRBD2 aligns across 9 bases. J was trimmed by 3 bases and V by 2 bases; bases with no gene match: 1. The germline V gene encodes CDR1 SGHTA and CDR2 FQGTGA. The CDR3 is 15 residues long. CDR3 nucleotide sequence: TGTGCCAGCAGCTTAGGCGGGAGGGACACCGGGGAGCTGTTTTTT. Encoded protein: CASSLGGRDTGELFF.

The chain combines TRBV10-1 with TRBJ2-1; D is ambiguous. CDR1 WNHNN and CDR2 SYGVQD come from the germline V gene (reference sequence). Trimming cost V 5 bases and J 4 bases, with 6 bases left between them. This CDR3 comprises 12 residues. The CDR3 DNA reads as TGCGCCAGCAGTACCACTTACAATGAGCAGTTCTTC. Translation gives CASSTTYNEQFF.

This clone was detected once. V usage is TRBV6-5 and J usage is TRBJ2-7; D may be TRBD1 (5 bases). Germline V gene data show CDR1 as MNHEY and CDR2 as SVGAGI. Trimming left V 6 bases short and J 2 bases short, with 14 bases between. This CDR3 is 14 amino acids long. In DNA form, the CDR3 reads TGTGCCAGCAGCCTCCAGGACACAGCCTACGAGCAGTACTTC. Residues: CASSLQDTAYEQYF.

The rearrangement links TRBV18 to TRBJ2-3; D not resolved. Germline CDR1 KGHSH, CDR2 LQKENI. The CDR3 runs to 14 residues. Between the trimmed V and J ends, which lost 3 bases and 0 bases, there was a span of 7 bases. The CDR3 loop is CASSPPGSTDTQYF. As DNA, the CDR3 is TGTGCCAGCTCACCCCCGGGTAGCACAGATACGCAGTATTTT.

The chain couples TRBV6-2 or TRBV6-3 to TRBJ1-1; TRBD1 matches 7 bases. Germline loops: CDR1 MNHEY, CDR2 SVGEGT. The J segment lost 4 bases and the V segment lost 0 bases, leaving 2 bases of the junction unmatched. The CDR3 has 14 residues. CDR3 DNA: TGTGCCAGCAGTTACTCGGGACAGATCACTGAAGCTTTCTTT. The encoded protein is CASSYSGQITEAFF.

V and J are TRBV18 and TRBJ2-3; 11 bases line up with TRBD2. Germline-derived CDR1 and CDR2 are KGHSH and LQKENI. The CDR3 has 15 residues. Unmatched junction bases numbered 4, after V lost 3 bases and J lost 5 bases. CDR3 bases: TGTGCCAGCTCACCTAGCGGGGGGGCAGGAGATACGCAGTATTTT. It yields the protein CASSPSGGAGDTQYF.